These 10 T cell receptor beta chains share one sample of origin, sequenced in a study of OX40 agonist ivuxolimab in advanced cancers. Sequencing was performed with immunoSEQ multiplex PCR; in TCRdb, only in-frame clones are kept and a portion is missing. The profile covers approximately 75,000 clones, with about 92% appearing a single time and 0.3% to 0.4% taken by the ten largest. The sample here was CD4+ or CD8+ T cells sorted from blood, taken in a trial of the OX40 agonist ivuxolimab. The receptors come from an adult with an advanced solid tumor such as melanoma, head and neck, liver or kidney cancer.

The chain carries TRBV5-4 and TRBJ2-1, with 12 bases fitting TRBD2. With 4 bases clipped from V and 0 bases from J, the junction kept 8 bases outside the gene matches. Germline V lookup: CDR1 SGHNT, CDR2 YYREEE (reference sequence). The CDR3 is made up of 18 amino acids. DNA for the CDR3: TGTGCCAGCAGCCTCCTAGCGGGAGGGCCCGGCTCCTACAATGAGCAGTTCTTC. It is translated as CASSLLAGGPGSYNEQFF.

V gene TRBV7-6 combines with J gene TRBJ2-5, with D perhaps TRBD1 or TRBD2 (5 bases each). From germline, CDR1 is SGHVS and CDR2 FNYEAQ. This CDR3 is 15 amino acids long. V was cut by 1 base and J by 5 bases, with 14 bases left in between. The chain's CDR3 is CASSLGAGRAETQYF. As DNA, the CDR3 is TGTGCCAGCAGCTTAGGGGCAGGGCGGGCGGAGACCCAGTACTTC.

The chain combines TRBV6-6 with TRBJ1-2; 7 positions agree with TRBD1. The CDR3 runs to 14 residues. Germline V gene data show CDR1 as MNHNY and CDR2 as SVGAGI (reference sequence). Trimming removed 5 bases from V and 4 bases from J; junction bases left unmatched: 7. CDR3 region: CASSPATGLYGYTF. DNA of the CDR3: TGTGCCAGCAGTCCGGCGACAGGGCTCTATGGCTACACCTTC.

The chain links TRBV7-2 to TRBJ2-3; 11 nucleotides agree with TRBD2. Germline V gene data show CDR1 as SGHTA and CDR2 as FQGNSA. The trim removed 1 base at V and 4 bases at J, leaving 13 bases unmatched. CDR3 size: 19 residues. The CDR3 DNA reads TGTGCCAGCAGCTTAGTTGCCCCCTCTAGCGGGGGGAGGCCAGATACGCAGTATTTT. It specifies CASSLVAPSSGGRPDTQYF.

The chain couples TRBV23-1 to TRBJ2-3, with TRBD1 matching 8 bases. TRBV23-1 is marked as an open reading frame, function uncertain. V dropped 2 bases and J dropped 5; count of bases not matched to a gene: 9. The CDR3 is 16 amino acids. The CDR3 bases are TGCGCCAGCAGTCAAGTAGCACAGGGGGACCGAGATACGCAGTATTTT. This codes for CASSQVAQGDRDTQYF.

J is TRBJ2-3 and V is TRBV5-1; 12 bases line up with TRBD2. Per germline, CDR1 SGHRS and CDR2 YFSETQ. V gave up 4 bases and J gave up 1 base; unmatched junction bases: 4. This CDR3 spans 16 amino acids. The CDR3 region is CASSLLAGGGTDTQYF. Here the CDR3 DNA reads TGCGCCAGCAGCCTACTAGCGGGGGGTGGCACAGATACGCAGTATTTT. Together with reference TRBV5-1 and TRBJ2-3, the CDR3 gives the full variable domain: KAGVTQTPRYLIKTRGQQVTLSCSPISGHRSVSWYQQTPGQGLQFLFEYFSETQRNKGNFPGRFSGRQFSNSRSEMNVSTLELGDSALYLCASSLLAGGGTDTQYFGPGTRLTVL.

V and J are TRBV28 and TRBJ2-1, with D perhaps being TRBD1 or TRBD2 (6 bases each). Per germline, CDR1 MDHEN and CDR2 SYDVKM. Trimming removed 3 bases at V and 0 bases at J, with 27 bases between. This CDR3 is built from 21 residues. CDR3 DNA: TGTGCCAGCAGTTTCCGCCCCGGGGGCGGGGCGGGCCGGAGCTCCTACAATGAGCAGTTCTTC. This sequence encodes CASSFRPGGGAGRSSYNEQFF.

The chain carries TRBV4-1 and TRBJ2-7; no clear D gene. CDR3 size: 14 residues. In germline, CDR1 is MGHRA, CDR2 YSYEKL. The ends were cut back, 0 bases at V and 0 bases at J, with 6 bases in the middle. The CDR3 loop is CASSQDASSYEQYF. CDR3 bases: TGCGCCAGCAGCCAAGATGCGAGCTCCTACGAGCAGTACTTC.

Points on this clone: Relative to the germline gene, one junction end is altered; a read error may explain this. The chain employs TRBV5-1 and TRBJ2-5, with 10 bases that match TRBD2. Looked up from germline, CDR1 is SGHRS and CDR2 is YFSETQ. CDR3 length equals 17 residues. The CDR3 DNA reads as TGCGCCAGCAGCTTGGCGGCTAGCGGGGGTCTCCAAGGGACCCAGTACTTC. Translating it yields CASSLAASGGLQGTQYF.

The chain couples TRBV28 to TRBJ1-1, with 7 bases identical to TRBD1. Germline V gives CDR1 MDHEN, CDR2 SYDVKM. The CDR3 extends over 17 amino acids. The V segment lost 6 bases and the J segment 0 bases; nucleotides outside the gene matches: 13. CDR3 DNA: TGTGCCAGCAGCCATAACAGGGGTGTTAGGATGAACACTGAAGCTTTCTTT. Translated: CASSHNRGVRMNTEAFF.